Sequencing of this T cell receptor (beta chain) was carried out in a study of shared clonotypes between healthy human individuals. The test was conducted at deep level. Profiled with immunoSEQ multiplex PCR; TCRdb holds only in-frame clones, not every one. The sample lists nearly 750,000 clones; around 70% were seen once. This CDR3 spans 15 amino acids. V shed 4 bases, J shed 7 bases, and the junction held 6 bases outside the gene matches. CDR1 and CDR2 from the germline V gene are MGHRA and YSYEKL. This receptor was obtained from a woman under 40 in good health. Input material: memory CD4+ T cells sorted from blood. Stated subset: CD45RA-negative fraction. The chain has TRBV4-1 and TRBJ2-5, with TRBD2 matching 13 bases. CDR3: CASSRGLAGDGTQYF. CDR3 nucleotide sequence: TGCGCCAGCAGCCGCGGACTAGCGGGAGACGGGACCCAGTACTTC.